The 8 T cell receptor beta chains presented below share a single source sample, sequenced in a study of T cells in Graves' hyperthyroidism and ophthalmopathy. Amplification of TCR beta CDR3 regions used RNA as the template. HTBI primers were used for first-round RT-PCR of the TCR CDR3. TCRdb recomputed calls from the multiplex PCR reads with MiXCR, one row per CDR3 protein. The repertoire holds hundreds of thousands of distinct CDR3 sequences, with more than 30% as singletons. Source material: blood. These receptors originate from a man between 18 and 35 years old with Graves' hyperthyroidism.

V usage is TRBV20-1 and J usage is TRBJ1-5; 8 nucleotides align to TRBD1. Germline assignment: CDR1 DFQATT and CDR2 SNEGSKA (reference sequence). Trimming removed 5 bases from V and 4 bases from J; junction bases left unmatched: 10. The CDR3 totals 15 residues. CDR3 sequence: CSALTGASSNQPQHF. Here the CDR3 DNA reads TGCAGTGCTTTGACAGGGGCCTCCTCGAATCAGCCCCAGCATTTT.

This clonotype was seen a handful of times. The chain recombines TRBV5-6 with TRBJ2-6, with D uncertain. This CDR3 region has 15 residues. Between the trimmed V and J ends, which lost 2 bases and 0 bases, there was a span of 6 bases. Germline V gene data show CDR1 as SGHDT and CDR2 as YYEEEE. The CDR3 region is CASSFRRSGANVLTF. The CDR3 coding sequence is TGTGCCAGCAGCTTCAGGCGCTCTGGGGCCAACGTCCTGACTTTC.

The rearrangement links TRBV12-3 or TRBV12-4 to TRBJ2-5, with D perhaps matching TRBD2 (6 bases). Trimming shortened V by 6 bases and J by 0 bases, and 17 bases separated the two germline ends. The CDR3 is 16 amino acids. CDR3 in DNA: TGTGCCAGCAGCACCGGGGCTAGCGCGTACCAAGAGACCCAGTACTTC. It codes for CASSTGASAYQETQYF.

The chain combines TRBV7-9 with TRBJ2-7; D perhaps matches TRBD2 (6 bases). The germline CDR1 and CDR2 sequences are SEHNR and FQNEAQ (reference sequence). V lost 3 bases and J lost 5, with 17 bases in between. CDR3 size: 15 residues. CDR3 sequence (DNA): TGTGCCAGCAGCTTGGCCCTGGGACTCTACCACGAGCAGTACTTC. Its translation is CASSLALGLYHEQYF.

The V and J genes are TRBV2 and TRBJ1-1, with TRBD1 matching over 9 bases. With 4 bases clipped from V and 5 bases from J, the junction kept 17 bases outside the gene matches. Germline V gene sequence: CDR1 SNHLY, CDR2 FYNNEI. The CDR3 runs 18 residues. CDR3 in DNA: TGTGCCAGCAGTGGGGGGAAGGGCACAGGACAGGGGTGGACTGAAGCTTTCTTT. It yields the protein CASSGGKGTGQGWTEAFF. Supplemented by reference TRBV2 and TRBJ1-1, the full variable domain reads EPEVTQTPSHQVTQMGQEVILRCVPISNHLYFYWYRQILGQKVEFLVSFYNNEISEKSEIFDDQFSVERPDGSNFTLKIRSTKLEDSAMYFCASSGGKGTGQGWTEAFFGQGTRLTVV.

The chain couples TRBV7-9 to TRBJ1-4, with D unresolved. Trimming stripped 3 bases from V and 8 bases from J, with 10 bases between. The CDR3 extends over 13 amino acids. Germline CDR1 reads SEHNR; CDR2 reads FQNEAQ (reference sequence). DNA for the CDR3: TGTGCCAGCAGCTTGTGGGAGGACGAAAAACTGTTTTTT. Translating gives CASSLWEDEKLFF.

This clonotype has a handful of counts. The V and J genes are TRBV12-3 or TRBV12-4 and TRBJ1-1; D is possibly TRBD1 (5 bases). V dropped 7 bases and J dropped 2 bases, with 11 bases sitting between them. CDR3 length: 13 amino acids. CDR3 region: CASTIDSNTEAFF. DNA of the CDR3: TGTGCCAGCACCATTGACAGTAACACTGAAGCTTTCTTT.

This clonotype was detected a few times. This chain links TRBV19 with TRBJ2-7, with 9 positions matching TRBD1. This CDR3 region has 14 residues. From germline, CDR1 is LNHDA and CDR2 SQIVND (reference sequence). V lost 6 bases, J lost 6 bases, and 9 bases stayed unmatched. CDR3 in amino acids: CASRSGTGYSEQYF. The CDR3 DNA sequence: TGTGCCAGTAGGTCCGGGACAGGGTACAGCGAGCAGTACTTC.